The 21 T cell receptor beta chains reported below all come from one sample, sequenced in a study of blood T cells in healthy people across ages (dated by TCRdb to 2015 to 2017). Library generation was performed with 5' RACE. The listed sequencing device is Illumina HiSeq 2500. The second PCR ran for about 7 to 11 cycles and used a J-beta primer mix along with a sample-barcoded 5' primer. The raw public reads went through TCRdb reprocessing: fastp at Q25, MiXCR clone calling, in-frame beta chains kept. CDR3 protein duplicates are merged, each entry listing the most common genes and DNA. This sample lists around 1.5 million distinct CDR3 sequences; about 43% were detected once. The top ten clonotypes cover roughly 7.7% of the sample. Sequencing used blood. Source of these receptors: a woman between 18 and 29 years old in good health.

This clonotype came up once. The chain is built from TRBV5-6 and TRBJ1-1; 9 bases agree with TRBD1. CDR3 length equals 16 residues. Unmatched junction bases numbered 6, after V lost 0 bases and J lost 3 bases. In germline, CDR1 is SGHDT, CDR2 YYEEEE. This chain's CDR3 is CASSLAGQGTDTEAFF. In DNA, the CDR3 is TGTGCCAGCAGCTTGGCCGGACAGGGGACCGACACTGAAGCTTTCTTT.

This clonotype was seen a few times. The gene calls are TRBV20-1 and TRBJ1-6; no clear D. The germline gives CDR1 DFQATT, CDR2 SNEGSKA (reference sequence). The CDR3 consists of 17 residues. V lost 1 base to trimming and J lost 0 bases, with 13 bases between them. CDR3 DNA sequence: TGCAGTGCTAGAGTTGGGCAGTCTAGCTCCTATAATTCACCCCTCCACTTT. Its protein is CSARVGQSSSYNSPLHF.

This clonotype came up many times. The CDR3 is CASSQDHTSMATQYF. CDR3 sequence (DNA): TGCGCCAGCAGCCAAGACCACACTAGTATGGCCACGCAGTATTTT. V and J are TRBV4-1 and TRBJ2-3; a weak D match, TRBD2 (5 bases). Germline V gene data show CDR1 as MGHRA and CDR2 as YSYEKL. This CDR3 region has 15 residues. Trimming pared 0 bases from V and 9 bases from J, leaving 16 bases between.

The chain combines TRBV20-1 with TRBJ1-2, with D uncertain. Germline CDR1 DFQATT, CDR2 SNEGSKA (reference sequence). There are 10 residues in the CDR3. Trimming took 2 bases from V and 11 from J, leaving 9 bases between them. CDR3 in amino acids: CSARPTEYTF. The DNA of the CDR3 is TGCAGTGCTAGACCTACAGAATACACCTTC.

This clonotype was counted a few times. J is TRBJ1-2 and V is TRBV10-1, with 9 bases that match TRBD1. With V trimmed by 4 bases and J by 4 bases, 7 bases remained unmatched. This CDR3 is 15 amino acids long. Germline loops: CDR1 WNHNN, CDR2 SYGVQD (reference sequence). The CDR3 bases are TGCGCCAGCAGTGCTTCCCGGACAGGGGTCTATGGCTACACCTTC. Its protein is CASSASRTGVYGYTF.

This clonotype turned up a few times. This chain joins TRBV28 and TRBJ2-5, with D perhaps matching TRBD2 (5 bases). The CDR3 contains 14 residues. Trimming removed 8 bases from V and 5 bases from J, with 18 bases in between. From germline, CDR1 is MDHEN and CDR2 SYDVKM. This CDR3 reads CASRSGYRGETQYF. In DNA form, the CDR3 reads TGTGCCAGCCGTTCGGGCTACCGAGGGGAGACCCAGTACTTC.

J is TRBJ2-1 and V is TRBV13; 7 nucleotides align to TRBD2. V lost 2 bases and J lost 0; bases outside the gene matches: 16. This CDR3 contains 20 residues. The germline V gene encodes CDR1 PRHDT and CDR2 FYEKMQ (reference sequence). The CDR3 coding sequence is TGTGCCAGCAGCTTAATCGCTAGCGGTTTCACGTTCCACTCCTACAATGAGCAGTTCTTC. Translating gives CASSLIASGFTFHSYNEQFF.

V usage is TRBV6-2 or TRBV6-3 and J usage is TRBJ1-1; D is unclear. Trimming removed 6 bases at V and 5 bases at J, with 16 bases between. Germline V gene data show CDR1 as MNHEY and CDR2 as SVGEGT. CDR3 size: 14 residues. CDR3 coding DNA: TGTGCCAGCAGGAGAGGGATCCTTAGGACTGAAGCTTTCTTT. As protein: CASRRGILRTEAFF.

This chain joins TRBV5-1 and TRBJ2-3; 15 bases line up with TRBD2. This CDR3 is 17 amino acids long. The germline V gene encodes CDR1 SGHRS and CDR2 YFSETQ. Trimming took 4 bases from V and 4 from J; bases not matched to a gene: 7. The CDR3 is CASSVPGLAGGPDTQYF. Written as DNA, the CDR3 is TGCGCCAGCAGCGTTCCTGGACTAGCGGGGGGGCCAGATACGCAGTATTTT.

The chain combines TRBV27 with TRBJ2-7; 9 positions match TRBD1. V shed 6 bases and J 4 bases; nucleotides not matched to a gene: 16. Germline CDR1 and CDR2: MNHEY and SMNVEV (reference sequence). The CDR3 runs 17 residues. The CDR3 nucleotides are TGTGCCAGCAGGGCCGGGACAGGGATGGTTGGGGGATACGAGCAGTACTTC. This sequence encodes CASRAGTGMVGGYEQYF.

This clonotype was detected only a few times. The chain uses TRBV9 and TRBJ2-3; 11 nucleotides match TRBD2. The CDR3 contains 16 residues. After removal of 3 bases from V and 5 bases from J, the junction contained 8 bases not matched to a gene. CDR1 is SGDLS and CDR2 is YYNGEE in the germline V gene. DNA of the CDR3: TGTGCCAGCAGCGCACGGCTAGCGGGAGGAGAAGATACGCAGTATTTT. This codes for CASSARLAGGEDTQYF.

This clonotype was seen ten or more times. The V gene is TRBV7-2, the J gene TRBJ2-3; D remains unclear. V was cut by 1 base and J by 6 bases, with 5 bases left in between. CDR1 and CDR2 (germline): SGHTA, FQGNSA. There are 12 residues in the CDR3. The CDR3 is CASSLVRDTQYF. The CDR3 DNA sequence: TGTGCCAGCAGCTTAGTCAGGGATACGCAGTATTTT.

Written as DNA, the CDR3 is TGTGCCAGCAGCTCGGGACGGACGATCCAAGAGACCCAGTACTTC. Residues: CASSSGRTIQETQYF. This chain links TRBV5-6 with TRBJ2-5, with D perhaps given as TRBD1 or TRBD2 (5 bases each). CDR1 is SGHDT, CDR2 YYEEEE, per germline. CDR3 length: 15 residues. Trimming left V 3 bases short and J 1 base short, with 13 bases between.

J is TRBJ1-3 and V is TRBV7-2; D not resolved. V was trimmed by 3 bases and J by 9 bases, leaving 12 bases between them. This CDR3 spans 13 amino acids. The V gene's germline CDR1 is SGHTA and CDR2 FQGNSA. CDR3 nucleotide sequence: TGTGCCAGCAGCTTCCTCGTCTTTGGCACCATATATTTT. It is translated as CASSFLVFGTIYF.

This clonotype was found many times. The J gene is TRBJ2-7, the V gene TRBV4-1; D ambiguous. The V end was cut by 2 bases, the J end by 3 bases, with 14 bases between. CDR3 length: 15 amino acids. The germline V gene encodes CDR1 MGHRA and CDR2 YSYEKL. The CDR3 nucleotides read TGCGCCAGCAGCCAACTCCAAGGACCCAACTACGAGCAGTACTTC. Its translation is CASSQLQGPNYEQYF.

The chain has TRBV20-1 and TRBJ2-3, with TRBD2 identical over 8 bases. Trimming took 3 bases from V and 1 from J; bases not matched to a gene: 3. CDR1 and CDR2 from the germline V gene are DFQATT and SNEGSKA (reference sequence). This CDR3 has 14 amino acids. The CDR3 coding sequence is TGCAGTGCTAGCAGCGGGAGTCGCACAGATACGCAGTATTTT. As protein: CSASSGSRTDTQYF.

The J gene is TRBJ2-5, the V gene TRBV20-1; D unclear. Germline V lookup: CDR1 DFQATT, CDR2 SNEGSKA (reference sequence). The CDR3 length is 16 residues. V shed 5 bases and J shed 5 bases, with 24 bases lying between them. The CDR3 is CSAPPVDAWGFETQYF. Here the CDR3 DNA reads TGCAGTGCTCCACCAGTTGACGCCTGGGGATTCGAGACCCAGTACTTC.

This clonotype was observed a handful of times. The chain links TRBV20-1 to TRBJ2-4; possible D gene TRBD2, 7 bases. The end of the DNA aligns better with TRBJ2-7, so the J call may be wrong. Germline V gives CDR1 DFQATT, CDR2 SNEGSKA (reference sequence). CDR3 length equals 14 residues. The CDR3 nucleotides are TGCAGTGCTAGAGGGGGGGGGCGCTTCAACGAGCAGTACTTC. It yields the protein CSARGGGRFNEQYF.

The genes are TRBV10-3 and TRBJ2-7, with 12 bases matching TRBD2. The assigned J gene may be wrong: the sequence end matches TRBJ2-5 better. Looked up from germline, CDR1 is ENHRY and CDR2 is SYGVKD. CDR3 length: 15 residues. DNA of the CDR3: TGTGCCATCAGCCCTCTAGCGGGGGGGGCAGAGACCCAGTACTTC. Its protein product is CAISPLAGGAETQYF.

This clonotype has just a few counts. The genes are TRBV10-3 and TRBJ2-7; 10 nucleotides match TRBD1. Germline V gives CDR1 ENHRY, CDR2 SYGVKD. This CDR3 has 14 amino acids. V lost 6 bases, J lost 1 base, and 3 bases stayed unmatched. The CDR3 is CAIRPGQGSYEQYF. CDR3 DNA: TGTGCCATCAGACCGGGACAGGGGTCCTACGAGCAGTACTTC.

The V gene is TRBV3-1, the J gene TRBJ2-3, with 7 bases lining up with TRBD2. V lost 4 bases and J lost 0; bases outside the gene matches: 7. The CDR3 is made up of 16 amino acids. Germline values: CDR1 LGHDT, CDR2 YNNKEL (reference sequence). CDR3 amino acids: CASSRRQAGSTDTQYF. As DNA, the CDR3 is TGTGCCAGCAGCCGGCGACAAGCGGGGAGCACAGATACGCAGTATTTT.